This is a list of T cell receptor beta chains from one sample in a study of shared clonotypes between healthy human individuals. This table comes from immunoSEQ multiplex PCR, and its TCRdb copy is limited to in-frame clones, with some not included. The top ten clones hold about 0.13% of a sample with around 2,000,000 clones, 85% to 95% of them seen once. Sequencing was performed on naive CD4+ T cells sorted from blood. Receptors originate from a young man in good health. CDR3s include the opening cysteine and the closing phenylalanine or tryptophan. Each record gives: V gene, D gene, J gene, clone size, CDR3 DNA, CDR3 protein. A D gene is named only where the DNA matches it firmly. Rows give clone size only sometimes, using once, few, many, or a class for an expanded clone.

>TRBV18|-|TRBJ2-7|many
TGTGCCAGCTCACAAGACAGAGCCTACGAGCAGTACTTC
CASSQDRAYEQYF
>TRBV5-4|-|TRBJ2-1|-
TGTGCCAGCAGCCCCAATCCGCAAGCGGAACCCTACAATGAGCAGTTCTTC
CASSPNPQAEPYNEQFF
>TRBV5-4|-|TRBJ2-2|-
TGTGCCAGCAGCTTGGGCAGGGGAACCGGGGAGCTGTTTTTT
CASSLGRGTGELFF
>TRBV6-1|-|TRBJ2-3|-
TGTGCCAGCAGTGAAGCGGGCAGGGTAACGGATACGCAGTATTTT
CASSEAGRVTDTQYF
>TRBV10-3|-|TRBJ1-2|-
TGTGCCATCAGTGCTGTACTACAGAAATCCTATGGCTACACCTTC
CAISAVLQKSYGYTF
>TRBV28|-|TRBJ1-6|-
TGTGCCAGCAGCTTCACAGTACCCACCGATTCACCCCTCCACTTT
CASSFTVPTDSPLHF
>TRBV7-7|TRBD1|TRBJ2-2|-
TGTGCTAGCAGCGTTGACAGGGGCGCCGGGGAGCTGTTTTTT
CASSVDRGAGELFF
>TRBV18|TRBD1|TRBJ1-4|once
TGTGCCAGCTCACCAACGACAGGGGGCGGTGAAAAACTGTTTTTT
CASSPTTGGGEKLFF
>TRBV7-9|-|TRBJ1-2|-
TGTGCCAGCACTTTGGACGCCTTTTTGGGCTACACCTTC
CASTLDAFLGYTF
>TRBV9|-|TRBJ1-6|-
TGTGCCAGCAGCGCCCAACAGGGCTTAAGCTCCTATAATTCACCCCTCCACTTT
CASSAQQGLSSYNSPLHF
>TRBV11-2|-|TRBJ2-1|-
TGTGCCAGCAGCTTAGCCGGCCGCAGCTCCTACAATGAGCAGTTCTTC
CASSLAGRSSYNEQFF
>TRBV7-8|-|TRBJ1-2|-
TGTGCCAGCAGCTTAGGCGTAGGGGACGGCTACACCTTC
CASSLGVGDGYTF
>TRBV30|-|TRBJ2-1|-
TGTGCCTGGAGTGTTGAGTTGTCGCATGAGCAGTTCTTC
CAWSVELSHEQFF
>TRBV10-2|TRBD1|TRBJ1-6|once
TGCGCCAGCAGCGGAGCAGGGGGAAATTCACCCCTCCACTTT
CASSGAGGNSPLHF
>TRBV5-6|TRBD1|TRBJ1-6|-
TGTGCCAGCAGCGTACCACGACAGGGTGGGAGCCATAATTCACCCCTCCACTTT
CASSVPRQGGSHNSPLHF
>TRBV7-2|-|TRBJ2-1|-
TGTGCCAGCAGCTTATTTGCTGGGGATGAGCAGTTCTTC
CASSLFAGDEQFF
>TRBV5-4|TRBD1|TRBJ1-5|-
TGTGCCAGCAGCTTGGATAGGGGGCAAAGTCAGCCCCAGCATTTT
CASSLDRGQSQPQHF
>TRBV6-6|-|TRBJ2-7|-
TGTGCCAGCAGTTCATTTTTTTACGAGCAGTACTTC
CASSSFFYEQYF
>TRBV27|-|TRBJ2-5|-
TGTGCCAGCAGCACATACAGGTCCCAAGAGACCCAGTACTTC
CASSTYRSQETQYF
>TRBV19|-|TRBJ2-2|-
TGTGCCAGTAGTATCCTTCCGGTCTCGAGCACCGGGGAGCTGTTTTTT
CASSILPVSSTGELFF
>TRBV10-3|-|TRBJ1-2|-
TGTGCCATCAGTGAGGTCAGTTATGGCTACACCTTC
CAISEVSYGYTF
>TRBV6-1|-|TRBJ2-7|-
TGTGCCAGCAGTTCCACTCGTTCGGGGGCCTACGAGCAGTACTTC
CASSSTRSGAYEQYF
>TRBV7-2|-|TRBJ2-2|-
TGTGCCAGCACCCTGACGGGGTGGGGTGACACCGGGGAGCTGTTTTTT
CASTLTGWGDTGELFF
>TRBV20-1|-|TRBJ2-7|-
TGCAGTGCCCTAGAGTACTACGAGCAGTACTTC
CSALEYYEQYF
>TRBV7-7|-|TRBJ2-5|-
TGTGCTAGCAGCTTAGACCCCCAAGAGACCCAGTACTTC
CASSLDPQETQYF
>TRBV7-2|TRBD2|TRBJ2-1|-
TGTGCCAGCAGCTTAGATCGGACTAGCGGGAGGGGATCCTACAATGAGCAGTTCTTC
CASSLDRTSGRGSYNEQFF
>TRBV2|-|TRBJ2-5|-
TGTGCCAGCGCTTTGGGGGGCGAGACCCAGTACTTC
CASALGGETQYF
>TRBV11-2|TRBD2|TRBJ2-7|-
TGTGCCAGCAGTAAGGGACTAGGGGTCGAGCAGTACTTC
CASSKGLGVEQYF
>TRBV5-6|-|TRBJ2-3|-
TGTGCCAGCAGCCCGGGTCGGATCCTCACAGATACGCAGTATTTT
CASSPGRILTDTQYF
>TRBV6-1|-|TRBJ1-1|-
TGTGCCAGCAGTGTTTCCCCAGAGCCCAACACTGAAGCTTTCTTT
CASSVSPEPNTEAFF
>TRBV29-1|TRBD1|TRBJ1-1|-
TGCAGCGTTCTGACAGGGGTGAGGACTGAAGCTTTCTTT
CSVLTGVRTEAFF
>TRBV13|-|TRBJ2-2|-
TGTGCCAGCACCCTAAACACCGGGGAGCTGTTTTTT
CASTLNTGELFF
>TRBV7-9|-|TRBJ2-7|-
TGTGCCAGCAGCTTTGGCGGGACCTACGAGCAGTACTTC
CASSFGGTYEQYF
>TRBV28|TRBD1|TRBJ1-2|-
TGTGCCAGCAGACCCAGGACAGGGGCCTTCTATGGCTACACCTTC
CASRPRTGAFYGYTF
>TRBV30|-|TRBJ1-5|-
TGTGCCTGGGGCGGGGGGGCAGGACAGCCCCAGCATTTT
CAWGGGAGQPQHF
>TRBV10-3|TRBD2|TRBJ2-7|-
TGTGCCATCGGGCTAGCGGGGGAATACGAGCAGTACTTC
CAIGLAGEYEQYF
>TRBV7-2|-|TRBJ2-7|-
TGTGCCAGCAGCGCCACGAGAACAGGGAGCTCCTACGAGCAGTACTTC
CASSATRTGSSYEQYF
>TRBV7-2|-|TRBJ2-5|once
TGTGCCAGCAGCCCGACTTGGGGTGAGACCCAGTACTTC
CASSPTWGETQYF
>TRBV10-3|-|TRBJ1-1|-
TGTGCCATCAGTGAGTCGACCTCGCTCATGAACACTGAAGCTTTCTTT
CAISESTSLMNTEAFF
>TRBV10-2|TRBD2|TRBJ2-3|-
TGCGCCACCCAACGACTAGCGGGAGGGATAGCAGATACGCAGTATTTT
CATQRLAGGIADTQYF
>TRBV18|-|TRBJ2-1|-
TGTGCCAGCTCACCTCCGGGTGTCCACAATGAGCAGTTCTTC
CASSPPGVHNEQFF
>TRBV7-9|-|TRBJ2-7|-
TGTGCCAGCAGCCCCGCGGACGTTACCTACGAGCAGTACTTC
CASSPADVTYEQYF
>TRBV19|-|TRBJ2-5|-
TGTGCCAGTAGTGTGGGACCTGCCGGGGAGACCCAGTACTTC
CASSVGPAGETQYF
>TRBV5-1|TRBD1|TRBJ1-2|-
TGCGCCAGCATCCCGTACCCAGGGGGTTCCTATGGCTACACCTTC
CASIPYPGGSYGYTF
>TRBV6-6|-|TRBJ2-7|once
TGTGCCAGCAGTTACTGGTCCGTGGGGGCTAACGAGCAGTACTTC
CASSYWSVGANEQYF